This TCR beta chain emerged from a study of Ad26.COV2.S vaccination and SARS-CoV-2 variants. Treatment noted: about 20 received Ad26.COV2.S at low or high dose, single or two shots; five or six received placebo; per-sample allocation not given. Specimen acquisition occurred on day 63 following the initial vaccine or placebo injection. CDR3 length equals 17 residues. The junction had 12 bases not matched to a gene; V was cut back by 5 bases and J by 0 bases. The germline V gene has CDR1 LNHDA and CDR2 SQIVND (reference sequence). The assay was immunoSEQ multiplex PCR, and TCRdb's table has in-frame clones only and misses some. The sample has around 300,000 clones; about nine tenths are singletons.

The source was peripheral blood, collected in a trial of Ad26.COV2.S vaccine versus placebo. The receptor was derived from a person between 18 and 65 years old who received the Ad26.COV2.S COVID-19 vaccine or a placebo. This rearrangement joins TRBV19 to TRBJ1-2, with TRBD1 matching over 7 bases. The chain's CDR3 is CASSVLRGQHANYGYTF. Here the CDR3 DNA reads TGTGCCAGTAGTGTCCTGAGGGGACAGCATGCTAACTATGGCTACACCTTC.